This TCR beta chain originates from a study of blood T cell repertoires in COVID-19. Background on the study: Some COVID-19 samples were acute and others convalescent; all came from the United States, Italy and Spain. T cells, B-cell-depleted T cells, or PBMCs provided the cDNA or gDNA that served as material.

Sequencing was performed with immunoSEQ multiplex PCR; in TCRdb, only in-frame clones are kept and a portion is missing. The sample has 200,000 to 250,000 clones, approximately 85% seen once. Cohort allocation depended upon clinical history that participants reported. Two negative PCRs, clearance, or symptom resolution had been documented for recovered Cohort 3 donors. The CDR3 totals 15 residues. V was clipped by 5 bases and J by 0 bases; unmatched bases: 5. Germline lookup yields CDR1 MDHEN and CDR2 SYDVKM. This receptor was identified in a woman between 50 and 59 years old who had recovered from COVID-19. This chain connects TRBV28 to TRBJ1-1, with TRBD1 matching 8 bases. Sample: PBMCs or T cells enriched from blood (not recorded which). DNA of the CDR3: TGTGCCAGCAGTCTTGGACAGGGCATGAACACTGAAGCTTTCTTT. Its protein product is CASSLGQGMNTEAFF.